Sequencing of this TCR beta chain was carried out in a study of shared clonotypes between healthy human individuals. Study-wide results and caveats: Sorted-subset sequencing was shown by rarefaction to be incomplete despite large depth. Generally, estimated richness proved larger in naive subsets than it did in memory subsets.

At the deep level, the assay was run. Profiling relied on immunoSEQ multiplex PCR, and the TCRdb table lists in-frame clones only, not all of them. The sample records approximately 2.5 million clones, about 92% being singletons. Only one count was recorded for this clone. Its target is unknown. Germline V gives CDR1 SEHNR, CDR2 FQNEAQ (reference sequence). The CDR3 has 16 amino acids. The V and J ends lost 5 bases and 2 bases respectively, with 18 bases between them. This sequence originates from a young man in good health. The V gene is TRBV7-9, the J gene TRBJ1-2; D possibly corresponds to TRBD1 (6 bases). The source material was naive CD4+ T cells sorted from blood. Documented subset: CD45RA+ positively selected. The CDR3 nucleotides are TGTGCCAGCAGCCCGCTCGGGGGGGCAGGAAACTATGGCTACACCTTC. Translating gives CASSPLGGAGNYGYTF. Full variable domain (rest looked up from reference TRBV7-9 and TRBJ1-2): DTGVSQNPRHKITKRGQNVTFRCDPISEHNRLYWYRQTLGQGPEFLTYFQNEAQLEKSRLLSDRFSAERPKGSFSTLEIQRTEQGDSAMYLCASSPLGGAGNYGYTFGSGTRLTVV.